This T cell receptor beta chain was sequenced in a study of control samples from healthy donors and cancer patients. The repertoire was sequenced with immunoSEQ multiplex PCR; TCRdb's copy has only in-frame clones and lacks some. The sample holds over 150,000 clones, 94% seen once. Sequenced sample: blood. The origin of this receptor is a woman between 18 and 30 years old in good health.

CDR3: CASSTSAGSYEQYF. The CDR3 DNA reads TGTGCCAGTAGTACCTCAGCGGGTTCCTACGAGCAGTACTTC. The V gene is TRBV19, the J gene TRBJ2-7; D is possibly TRBD2 (6 bases). The CDR3 totals 14 residues. Trimming left V 4 bases short and J 1 base short, with 11 bases between. Germline-derived CDR1 and CDR2 are LNHDA and SQIVND (reference sequence).